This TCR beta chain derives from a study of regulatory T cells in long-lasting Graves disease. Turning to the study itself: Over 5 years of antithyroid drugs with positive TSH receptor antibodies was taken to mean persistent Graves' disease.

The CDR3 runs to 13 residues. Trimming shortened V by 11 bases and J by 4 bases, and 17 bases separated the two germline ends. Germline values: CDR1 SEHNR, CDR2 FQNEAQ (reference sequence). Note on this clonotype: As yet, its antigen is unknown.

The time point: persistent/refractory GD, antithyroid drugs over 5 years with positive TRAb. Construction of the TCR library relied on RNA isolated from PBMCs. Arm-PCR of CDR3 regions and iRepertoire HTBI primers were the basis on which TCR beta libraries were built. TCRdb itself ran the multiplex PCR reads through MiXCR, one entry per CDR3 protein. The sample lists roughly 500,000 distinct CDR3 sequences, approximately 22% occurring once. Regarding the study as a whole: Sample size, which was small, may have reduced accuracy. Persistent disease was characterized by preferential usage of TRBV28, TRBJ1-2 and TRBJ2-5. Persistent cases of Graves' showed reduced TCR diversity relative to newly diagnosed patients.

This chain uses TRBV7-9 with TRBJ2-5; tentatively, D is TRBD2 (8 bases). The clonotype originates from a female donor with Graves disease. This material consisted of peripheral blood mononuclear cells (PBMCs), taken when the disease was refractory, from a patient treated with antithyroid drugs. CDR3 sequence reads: CASHGRGRETQYF. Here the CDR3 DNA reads TGTGCCTCCCACGGGAGGGGGCGAGAGACCCAGTACTTC.